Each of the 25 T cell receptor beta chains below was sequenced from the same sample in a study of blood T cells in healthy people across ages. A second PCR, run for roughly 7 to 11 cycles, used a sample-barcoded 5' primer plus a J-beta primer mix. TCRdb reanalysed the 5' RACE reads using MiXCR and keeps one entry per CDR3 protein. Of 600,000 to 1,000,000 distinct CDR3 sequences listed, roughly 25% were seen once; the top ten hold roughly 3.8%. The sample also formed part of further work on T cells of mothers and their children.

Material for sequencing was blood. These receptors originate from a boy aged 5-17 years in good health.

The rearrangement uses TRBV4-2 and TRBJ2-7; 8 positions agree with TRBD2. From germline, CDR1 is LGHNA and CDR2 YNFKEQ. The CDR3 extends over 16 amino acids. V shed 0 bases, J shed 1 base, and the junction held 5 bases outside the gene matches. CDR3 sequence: CASSQDSSGGSYEQYF. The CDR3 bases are TGTGCCAGCAGCCAAGATAGTTCGGGGGGGTCCTACGAGCAGTACTTC.

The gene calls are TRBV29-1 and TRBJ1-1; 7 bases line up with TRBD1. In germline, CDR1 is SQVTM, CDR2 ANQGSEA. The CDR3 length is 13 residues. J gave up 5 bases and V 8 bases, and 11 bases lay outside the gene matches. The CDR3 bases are TGCAGCTCCCAGACAGGGCGGGATACTGAAGCTTTCTTT. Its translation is CSSQTGRDTEAFF.

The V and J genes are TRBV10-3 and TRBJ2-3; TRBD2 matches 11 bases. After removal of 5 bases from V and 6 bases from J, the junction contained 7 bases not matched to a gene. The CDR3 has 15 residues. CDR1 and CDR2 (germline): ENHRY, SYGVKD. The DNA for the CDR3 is TGTGCCATCAGTCAGGGACTAGCGGCTGGGGATACGCAGTATTTT. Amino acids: CAISQGLAAGDTQYF.

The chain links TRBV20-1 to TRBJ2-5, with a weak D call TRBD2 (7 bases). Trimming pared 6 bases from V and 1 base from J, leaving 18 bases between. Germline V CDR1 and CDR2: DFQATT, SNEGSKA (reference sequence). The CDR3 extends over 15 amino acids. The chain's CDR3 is CSALTGRGIQETQYF. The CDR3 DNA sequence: TGCAGTGCCCTAACAGGGAGGGGTATCCAAGAGACCCAGTACTTC.

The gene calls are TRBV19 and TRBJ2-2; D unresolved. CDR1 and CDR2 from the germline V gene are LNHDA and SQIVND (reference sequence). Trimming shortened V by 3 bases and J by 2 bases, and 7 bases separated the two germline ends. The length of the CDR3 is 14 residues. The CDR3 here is CASSMNRNTGELFF. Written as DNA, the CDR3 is TGTGCCAGTAGTATGAACAGAAACACCGGGGAGCTGTTTTTT.

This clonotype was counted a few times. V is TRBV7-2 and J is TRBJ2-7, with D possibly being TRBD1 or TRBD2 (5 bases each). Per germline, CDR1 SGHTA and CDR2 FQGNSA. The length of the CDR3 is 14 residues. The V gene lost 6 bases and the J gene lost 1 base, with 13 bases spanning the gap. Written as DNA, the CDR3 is TGTGCCAGCAGTGGGACCACTGCTTCCTACGAGCAGTACTTC. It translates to CASSGTTASYEQYF.

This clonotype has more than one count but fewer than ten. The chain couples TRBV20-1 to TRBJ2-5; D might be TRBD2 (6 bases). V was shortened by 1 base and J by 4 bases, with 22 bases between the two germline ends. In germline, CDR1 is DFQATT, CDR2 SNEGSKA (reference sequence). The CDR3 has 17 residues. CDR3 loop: CSARVWGPRFGGETQYF. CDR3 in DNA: TGCAGTGCTAGAGTCTGGGGACCCCGTTTCGGGGGAGAGACCCAGTACTTC.

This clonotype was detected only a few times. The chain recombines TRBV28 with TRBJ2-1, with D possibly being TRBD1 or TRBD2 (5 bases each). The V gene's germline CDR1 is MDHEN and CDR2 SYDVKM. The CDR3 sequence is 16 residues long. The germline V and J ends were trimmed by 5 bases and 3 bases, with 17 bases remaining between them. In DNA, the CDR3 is TGTGCCAGCAGTACCAGGGACGGTGGATTCTACAATGAGCAGTTCTTC. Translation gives CASSTRDGGFYNEQFF.

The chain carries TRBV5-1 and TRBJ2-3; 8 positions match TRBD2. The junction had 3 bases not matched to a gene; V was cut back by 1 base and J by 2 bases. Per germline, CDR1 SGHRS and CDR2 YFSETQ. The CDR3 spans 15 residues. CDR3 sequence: CASSLWRGATDTQYF. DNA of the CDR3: TGCGCCAGCAGCTTGTGGCGGGGGGCCACAGATACGCAGTATTTT.

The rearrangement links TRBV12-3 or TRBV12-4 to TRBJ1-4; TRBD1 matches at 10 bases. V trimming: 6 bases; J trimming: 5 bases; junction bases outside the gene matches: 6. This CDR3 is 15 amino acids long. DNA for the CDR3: TGTGCCAGCAGCGAAAGGACAGGGGGGAATGAAAAACTGTTTTTT. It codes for CASSERTGGNEKLFF.

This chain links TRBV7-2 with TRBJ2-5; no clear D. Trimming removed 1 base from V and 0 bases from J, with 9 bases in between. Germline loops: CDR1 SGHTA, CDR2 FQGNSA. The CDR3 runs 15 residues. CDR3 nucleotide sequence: TGTGCCAGCAGCTTAGAAACAACTTACCAAGAGACCCAGTACTTC. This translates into CASSLETTYQETQYF.

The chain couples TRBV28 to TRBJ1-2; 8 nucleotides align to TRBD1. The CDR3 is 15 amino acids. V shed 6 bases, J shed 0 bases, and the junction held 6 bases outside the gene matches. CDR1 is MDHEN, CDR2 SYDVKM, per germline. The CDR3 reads CASSYDRGPNYGYTF. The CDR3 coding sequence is TGTGCCAGCAGCTATGACAGGGGCCCTAACTATGGCTACACCTTC.

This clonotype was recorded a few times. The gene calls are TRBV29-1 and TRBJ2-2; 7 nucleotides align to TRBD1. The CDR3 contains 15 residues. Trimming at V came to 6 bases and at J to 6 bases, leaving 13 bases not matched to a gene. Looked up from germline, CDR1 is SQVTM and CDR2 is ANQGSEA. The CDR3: CSVQASDRAPGELFF. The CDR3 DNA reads TGCAGCGTCCAGGCTTCCGACAGGGCCCCCGGGGAGCTGTTTTTT.

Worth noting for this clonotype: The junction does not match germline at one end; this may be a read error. CDR3 DNA sequence: TGTGCCAGCAGTCAACACCGGGCCATAGCCGGGAGCACAGATGCGCAGTATTTT. Amino acid sequence: CASSQHRAIAGSTDAQYF. The rearrangement links TRBV12-3 or TRBV12-4 to TRBJ2-3, with a possible D match to TRBD2 (6 bases). This CDR3 has 18 amino acids.

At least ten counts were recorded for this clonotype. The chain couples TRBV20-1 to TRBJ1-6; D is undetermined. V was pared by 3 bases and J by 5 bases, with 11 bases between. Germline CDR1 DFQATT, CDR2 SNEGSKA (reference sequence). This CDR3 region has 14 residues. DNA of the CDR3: TGCAGTGCTAGGACGGGCCAGAATAATTCACCCCTCCACTTT. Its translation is CSARTGQNNSPLHF.

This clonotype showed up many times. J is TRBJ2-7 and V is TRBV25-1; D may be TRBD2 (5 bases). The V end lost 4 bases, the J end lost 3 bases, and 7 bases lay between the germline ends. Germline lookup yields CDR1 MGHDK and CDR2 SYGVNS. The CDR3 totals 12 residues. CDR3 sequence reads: CASSAGSYEQYF. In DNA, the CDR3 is TGTGCCAGCAGTGCGGGGAGCTACGAGCAGTACTTC.

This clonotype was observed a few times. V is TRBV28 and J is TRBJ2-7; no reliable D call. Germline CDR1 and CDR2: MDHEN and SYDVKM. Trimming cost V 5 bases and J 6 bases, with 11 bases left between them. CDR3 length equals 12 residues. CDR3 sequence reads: CASSLRLLEQYF. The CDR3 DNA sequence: TGTGCCAGCAGTCTGCGTCTCCTCGAGCAGTACTTC.

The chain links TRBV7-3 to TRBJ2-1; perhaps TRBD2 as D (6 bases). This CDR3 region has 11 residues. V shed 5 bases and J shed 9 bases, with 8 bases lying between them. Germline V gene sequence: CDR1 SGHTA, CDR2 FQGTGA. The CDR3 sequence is CASSPGSEQFF. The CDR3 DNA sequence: TGTGCCAGCAGCCCCGGGAGTGAGCAGTTCTTC.

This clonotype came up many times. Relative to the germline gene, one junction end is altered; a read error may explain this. CDR3 sequence reads: CASSLEDYEQYF. Written as DNA, the CDR3 is TGTGCTAGCAGCTTAGAGGACTACGAGCAGTACTTC. V usage is TRBV7-7 and J usage is TRBJ2-7; D unresolved. Germline V CDR1 and CDR2: SSHAT, FNYEAQ (reference sequence). The length of the CDR3 is 12 residues.

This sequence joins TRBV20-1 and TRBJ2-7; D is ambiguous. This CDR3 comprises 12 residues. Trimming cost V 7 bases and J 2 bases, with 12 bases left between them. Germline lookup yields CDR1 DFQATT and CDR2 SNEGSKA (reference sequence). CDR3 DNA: TGCAGTGTTCCTGACCTTCCCTACGAGCAGTACTTC. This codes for CSVPDLPYEQYF.

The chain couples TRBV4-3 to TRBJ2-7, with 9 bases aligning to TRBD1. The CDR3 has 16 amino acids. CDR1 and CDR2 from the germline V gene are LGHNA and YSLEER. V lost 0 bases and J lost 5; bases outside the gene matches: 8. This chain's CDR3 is CASSQDIGTGTDEQYF. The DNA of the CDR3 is TGCGCCAGCAGCCAAGATATAGGGACAGGGACCGACGAGCAGTACTTC.

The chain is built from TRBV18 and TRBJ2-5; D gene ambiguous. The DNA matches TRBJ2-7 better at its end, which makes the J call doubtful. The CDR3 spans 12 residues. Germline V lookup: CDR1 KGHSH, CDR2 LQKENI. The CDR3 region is CASSPMSDEQYF. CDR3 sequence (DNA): TGTGCCAGCTCACCCATGTCGGACGAGCAGTACTTC.

CDR3 region: CASSYPTHRGPDTQYF. The CDR3 bases are TGTGCCAGCAGTTACCCGACTCACCGAGGTCCAGATACGCAGTATTTT. V usage is TRBV6-2 or TRBV6-3 and J usage is TRBJ2-3; D unclear. The ends were cut back, 2 bases at V and 4 bases at J, with 16 bases in the middle. The V gene's germline CDR1 is MNHEY and CDR2 SVGEGT. The CDR3 covers 16 residues.

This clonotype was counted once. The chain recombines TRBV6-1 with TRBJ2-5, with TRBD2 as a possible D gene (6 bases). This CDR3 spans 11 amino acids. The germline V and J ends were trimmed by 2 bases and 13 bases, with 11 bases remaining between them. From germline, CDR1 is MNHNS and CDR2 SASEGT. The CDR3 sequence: CASSETTSMYF. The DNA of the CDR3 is TGTGCCAGCAGTGAAACGACTAGTATGTACTTC.

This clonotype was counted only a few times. CDR3 sequence: CATSDTTGGLSETQYF. DNA for the CDR3: TGTGCCACCAGTGATACGACAGGCGGACTGAGTGAGACCCAGTACTTC. This chain uses TRBV24-1 with TRBJ2-5, with D perhaps matching TRBD1 (6 bases). The CDR3 sequence is 16 residues long. Germline V CDR1 and CDR2: KGHDR, SFDVKD. With 3 bases removed from V and 5 bases from J, the gap between germline ends came to 18 bases.